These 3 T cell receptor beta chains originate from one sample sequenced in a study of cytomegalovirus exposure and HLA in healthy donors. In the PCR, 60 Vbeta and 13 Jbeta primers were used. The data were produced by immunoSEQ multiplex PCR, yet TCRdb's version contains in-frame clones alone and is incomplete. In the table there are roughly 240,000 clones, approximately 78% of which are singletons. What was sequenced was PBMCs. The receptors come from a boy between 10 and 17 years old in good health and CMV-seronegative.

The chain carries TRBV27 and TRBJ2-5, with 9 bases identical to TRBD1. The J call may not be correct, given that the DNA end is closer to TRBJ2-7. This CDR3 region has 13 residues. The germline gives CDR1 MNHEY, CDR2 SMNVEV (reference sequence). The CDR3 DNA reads TGTGCCAGCAGGGGGACAGGGCAAGGCGAGCAGTACTTC. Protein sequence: CASRGTGQGEQYF.

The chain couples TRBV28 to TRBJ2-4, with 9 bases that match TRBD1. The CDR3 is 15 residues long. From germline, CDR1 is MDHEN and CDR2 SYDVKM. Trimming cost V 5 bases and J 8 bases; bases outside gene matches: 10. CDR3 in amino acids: CASSPYPGQGYIQYF. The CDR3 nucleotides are TGTGCCAGCAGTCCCTACCCGGGACAGGGTTACATTCAGTACTTC.

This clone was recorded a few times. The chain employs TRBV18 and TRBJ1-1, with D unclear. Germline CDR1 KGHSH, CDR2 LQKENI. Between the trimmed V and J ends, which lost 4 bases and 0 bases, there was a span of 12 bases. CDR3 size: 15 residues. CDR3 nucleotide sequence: TGTGCCAGCTCACACGATCCGGGTATGAACACTGAAGCTTTCTTT. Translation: CASSHDPGMNTEAFF.